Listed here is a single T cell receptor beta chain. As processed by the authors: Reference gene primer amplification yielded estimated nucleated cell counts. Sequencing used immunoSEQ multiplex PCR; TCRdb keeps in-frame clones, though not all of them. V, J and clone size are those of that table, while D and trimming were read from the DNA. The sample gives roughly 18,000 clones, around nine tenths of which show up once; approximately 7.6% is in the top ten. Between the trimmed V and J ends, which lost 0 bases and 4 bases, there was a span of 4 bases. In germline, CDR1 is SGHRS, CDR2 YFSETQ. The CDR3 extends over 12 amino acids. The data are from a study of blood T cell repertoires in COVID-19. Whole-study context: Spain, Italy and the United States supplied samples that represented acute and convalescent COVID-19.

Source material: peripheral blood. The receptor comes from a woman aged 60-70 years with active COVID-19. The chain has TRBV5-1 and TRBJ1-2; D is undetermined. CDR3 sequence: CASSLESYGYTF. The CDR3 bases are TGCGCCAGCAGCTTGGAGAGCTATGGCTACACCTTC.